This record looks at one T cell receptor (beta chain) sequence and its context. What it binds is not known. This CDR3 has 14 residues. Germline CDR1 is MGHRA and CDR2 is YSYEKL. The sample originates from a study of cytomegalovirus exposure and HLA in healthy donors. General study results and limits: Later, an analysis found that common viral pathogens appeared to be linked with several of the most significant clusters.

13 Jbeta primers and 60 Vbeta primers were used for the PCR. Sequencing used immunoSEQ multiplex PCR; TCRdb keeps in-frame clones, though not all of them. The table lists 110,000 to 150,000 clones, about 82% of them singletons. The chain is built from TRBV4-1 and TRBJ2-5, with D possibly TRBD1 on 6 matching bases. The J call may be mistaken, given a closer DNA end match to TRBJ2-7. The receptor comes from a woman aged 40 to 50 in good health and CMV-seropositive. The source material was PBMCs. The CDR3 DNA follows: TGCGCCAGCAGCCAAGGGCAGGGGAGCGACGAGCAGTACTTC. This translates into CASSQGQGSDEQYF.